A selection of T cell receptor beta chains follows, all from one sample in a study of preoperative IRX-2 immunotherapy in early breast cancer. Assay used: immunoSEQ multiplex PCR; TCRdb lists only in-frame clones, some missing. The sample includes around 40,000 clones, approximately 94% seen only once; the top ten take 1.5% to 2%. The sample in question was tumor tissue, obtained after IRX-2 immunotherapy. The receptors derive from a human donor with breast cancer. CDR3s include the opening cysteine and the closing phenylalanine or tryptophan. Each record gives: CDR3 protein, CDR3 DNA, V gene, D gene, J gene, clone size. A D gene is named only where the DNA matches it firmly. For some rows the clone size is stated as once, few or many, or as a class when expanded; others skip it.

cdr3_aa: CASSSVGTGYHEQYF
cdr3_nt: TGTGCCAGCAGCTCAGTCGGGACAGGGTACCACGAGCAGTACTTC
v_call: TRBV7-8
d_call: TRBD1
j_call: TRBJ2-7
clone_size: .

cdr3_aa: CASSLQGSPLHF
cdr3_nt: TGTGCCAGCAGCTTACAGGGATCACCCCTCCACTTT
v_call: TRBV7-9
d_call: .
j_call: TRBJ1-6
clone_size: .

cdr3_aa: CASSLGLAGQGFF
cdr3_nt: TGTGCCAGCAGCTTAGGTTTAGCCGGTCAGGGGTTCTTC
v_call: TRBV7-2
d_call: .
j_call: TRBJ2-1
clone_size: .

cdr3_aa: CASSPGAWTGGNSYEQYF
cdr3_nt: TGTGCCAGCAGTCCCGGGGCCTGGACAGGGGGAAACTCCTACGAGCAGTACTTC
v_call: TRBV7-3
d_call: TRBD1
j_call: TRBJ2-7
clone_size: .

cdr3_aa: CASSPLVVNSGNTIYF
cdr3_nt: TGTGCCAGCTCACCCCTAGTGGTTAACTCTGGAAACACCATATATTTT
v_call: TRBV18
d_call: .
j_call: TRBJ1-3
clone_size: .

cdr3_aa: CASSYGQSSYEQYF
cdr3_nt: TGTGCCAGCAGTTACGGCCAGAGCTCCTACGAGCAGTACTTC
v_call: TRBV6-5
d_call: .
j_call: TRBJ2-7
clone_size: .

cdr3_aa: CASSASTTNEKLFF
cdr3_nt: TGTGCCAGTAGTGCGTCTACAACTAATGAAAAACTGTTTTTT
v_call: TRBV19
d_call: .
j_call: TRBJ1-4
clone_size: .

cdr3_aa: CASTFPPGTTDTQYF
cdr3_nt: TGTGCCAGCACCTTCCCACCGGGGACCACAGATACGCAGTATTTT
v_call: TRBV6-6
d_call: .
j_call: TRBJ2-3
clone_size: .

cdr3_aa: CAISGQTTNTGELFF
cdr3_nt: TGTGCCATCAGTGGACAGACAACGAACACCGGGGAGCTGTTTTTT
v_call: TRBV10-3
d_call: .
j_call: TRBJ2-2
clone_size: .

cdr3_aa: CASSSPGEGNNEQFF
cdr3_nt: TGTGCCAGCAGTTCACCGGGGGAGGGGAACAATGAGCAGTTCTTC
v_call: TRBV28
d_call: TRBD2
j_call: TRBJ2-1
clone_size: once

cdr3_aa: CASSLGGRTNSPLHF
cdr3_nt: TGTGCCAGCAGCTTGGGGGGAAGGACGAATTCACCCCTCCACTTT
v_call: TRBV11-3
d_call: .
j_call: TRBJ1-6
clone_size: .

cdr3_aa: CASSLDRNPYNEQFF
cdr3_nt: TGTGCCAGCAGCTTGGACCGGAACCCCTACAATGAGCAGTTCTTC
v_call: TRBV5-4
d_call: .
j_call: TRBJ2-1
clone_size: .

cdr3_aa: CASSLDQGPDTQYF
cdr3_nt: TGTGCCAGCAGCTTAGATCAGGGGCCAGATACGCAGTATTTT
v_call: TRBV11-2
d_call: .
j_call: TRBJ2-3
clone_size: once

cdr3_aa: CAIGERGSRWIGGYTF
cdr3_nt: TGTGCCATCGGGGAGAGGGGATCTAGGTGGATCGGGGGCTACACCTTC
v_call: TRBV10-3
d_call: .
j_call: TRBJ1-2
clone_size: .

cdr3_aa: CASRTGTDYGYTF
cdr3_nt: TGTGCCAGCAGAACCGGGACGGACTATGGCTACACCTTC
v_call: TRBV7-2
d_call: .
j_call: TRBJ1-2
clone_size: .

cdr3_aa: CASIIGAGAEGTQYF
cdr3_nt: TGTGCCAGCATAATCGGGGCGGGGGCCGAGGGTACGCAGTATTTT
v_call: TRBV7-2
d_call: .
j_call: TRBJ2-3
clone_size: once

cdr3_aa: CASSLTAESSYNEQFF
cdr3_nt: TGCGCCAGCAGCCTCACAGCGGAGAGCTCCTACAATGAGCAGTTCTTC
v_call: TRBV4-3
d_call: .
j_call: TRBJ2-1
clone_size: .

cdr3_aa: CAISEGSDRGYGYTF
cdr3_nt: TGTGCCATCAGTGAAGGATCGGACAGGGGCTATGGCTACACCTTC
v_call: TRBV10-3
d_call: TRBD1
j_call: TRBJ1-2
clone_size: .

cdr3_aa: CASSDPYRDIQYF
cdr3_nt: TGTGCCAGTAGCGACCCCTATAGAGACATTCAGTACTTC
v_call: TRBV19
d_call: .
j_call: TRBJ2-4
clone_size: once

cdr3_aa: CASRGRGSEKLFF
cdr3_nt: TGTGCCAGTAGGGGCAGGGGAAGTGAAAAACTGTTTTTT
v_call: TRBV19
d_call: .
j_call: TRBJ1-4
clone_size: .

cdr3_aa: CASSYHTGNSPLHF
cdr3_nt: TGTGCCAGCAGTTATCATACAGGGAACTCACCCCTCCACTTT
v_call: TRBV6-5
d_call: .
j_call: TRBJ1-6
clone_size: once

cdr3_aa: CASTFEGWSSYNEQFF
cdr3_nt: TGCGCCAGCACCTTTGAGGGGTGGAGCTCCTACAATGAGCAGTTCTTC
v_call: TRBV5-1
d_call: .
j_call: TRBJ2-1
clone_size: once

cdr3_aa: CASSHRLAGGYEQYF
cdr3_nt: TGTGCCAGCAGTCACCGACTAGCGGGAGGCTACGAGCAGTACTTC
v_call: TRBV27
d_call: TRBD2
j_call: TRBJ2-7
clone_size: .

cdr3_aa: CAISDGETQYF
cdr3_nt: TGTGCCATCAGTGATGGGGAGACCCAGTACTTC
v_call: TRBV10-3
d_call: .
j_call: TRBJ2-5
clone_size: .

cdr3_aa: CASRGGQAHTGELFF
cdr3_nt: TGTGCCAGCAGAGGGGGACAGGCCCACACCGGGGAGCTGTTTTTT
v_call: TRBV6-6
d_call: TRBD1
j_call: TRBJ2-2
clone_size: .

cdr3_aa: CASSLGWARYNSPLHF
cdr3_nt: TGTGCCAGCAGCTTAGGCTGGGCTCGATATAATTCACCCCTCCACTTT
v_call: TRBV11-2
d_call: .
j_call: TRBJ1-6
clone_size: .

cdr3_aa: CASSQAGSLDTQYF
cdr3_nt: TGTGCCAGCAGCCAAGCGGGTAGCTTAGATACGCAGTATTTT
v_call: TRBV14
d_call: .
j_call: TRBJ2-3
clone_size: .

cdr3_aa: CASSTRGDSGNTIYF
cdr3_nt: TGTGCCAGCAGTACGCGAGGGGACTCTGGAAACACCATATATTTT
v_call: TRBV4-2
d_call: .
j_call: TRBJ1-3
clone_size: .

cdr3_aa: CARRQDRATERERYNEQFF
cdr3_nt: TGTGCCAGAAGACAGGACAGGGCCACAGAGCGGGAGCGGTACAATGAGCAGTTCTTC
v_call: TRBV5-3
d_call: .
j_call: TRBJ2-1
clone_size: .

cdr3_aa: CASSFEGARGNTIYF
cdr3_nt: TGTGCCAGCAGCTTTGAGGGCGCGCGTGGAAACACCATATATTTT
v_call: TRBV11-2
d_call: .
j_call: TRBJ1-3
clone_size: .

cdr3_aa: CASSFRESYEQYF
cdr3_nt: TGTGCCAGCAGCTTCCGGGAGTCCTACGAGCAGTACTTC
v_call: TRBV7-2
d_call: .
j_call: TRBJ2-7
clone_size: .

cdr3_aa: CASSRELGAKTQYF
cdr3_nt: TGCGCCAGCAGCCGAGAGCTGGGGGCTAAGACCCAGTACTTC
v_call: TRBV4-3
d_call: .
j_call: TRBJ2-5
clone_size: .

cdr3_aa: CASSGQGGQPQHF
cdr3_nt: TGTGCCAGTAGTGGACAGGGGGGTCAGCCCCAGCATTTT
v_call: TRBV19
d_call: TRBD1
j_call: TRBJ1-5
clone_size: .

cdr3_aa: CASSPNRVPTGTEAFF
cdr3_nt: TGTGCCAGCAGCCCAAACAGGGTCCCCACGGGCACTGAAGCTTTCTTT
v_call: TRBV7-9
d_call: .
j_call: TRBJ1-1
clone_size: .

cdr3_aa: CASSVRETDDEKLFF
cdr3_nt: TGTGCCAGCAGCGTAAGGGAGACGGACGATGAAAAACTGTTTTTT
v_call: TRBV7-9
d_call: .
j_call: TRBJ1-4
clone_size: once

cdr3_aa: CASSPLSWLSGNTIYF
cdr3_nt: TGTGCCAGCAGTCCCTTGTCCTGGCTCTCTGGAAACACCATATATTTT
v_call: TRBV28
d_call: .
j_call: TRBJ1-3
clone_size: .

cdr3_aa: CAGRRGTEKLFF
cdr3_nt: TGTGCCGGGAGGCGCGGTACTGAAAAACTGTTTTTT
v_call: TRBV30
d_call: .
j_call: TRBJ1-4
clone_size: .

cdr3_aa: CASSPSDPYEQYF
cdr3_nt: TGTGCCAGCTCACCCTCCGACCCTTACGAGCAGTACTTC
v_call: TRBV18
d_call: .
j_call: TRBJ2-7
clone_size: .

cdr3_aa: CASSPRTVNYGYTF
cdr3_nt: TGCGCCAGCAGCCCAAGGACGGTGAACTATGGCTACACCTTC
v_call: TRBV5-1
d_call: .
j_call: TRBJ1-2
clone_size: .

cdr3_aa: CASSFSADTQYF
cdr3_nt: TGTGCCAGCAGTTTTTCGGCAGATACGCAGTATTTT
v_call: TRBV7-2
d_call: .
j_call: TRBJ2-3
clone_size: .

cdr3_aa: CAIREADPSNQPQHF
cdr3_nt: TGTGCCATCAGGGAGGCGGACCCTAGCAATCAGCCCCAGCATTTT
v_call: TRBV10-3
d_call: .
j_call: TRBJ1-5
clone_size: .

cdr3_aa: CASSLRFLPLAKNIQYF
cdr3_nt: TGTGCCAGCAGCTTAAGGTTTCTACCACTAGCCAAAAACATTCAGTACTTC
v_call: TRBV7-9
d_call: .
j_call: TRBJ2-4
clone_size: once

cdr3_aa: CASSRTGGELFF
cdr3_nt: TGTGCCAGCAGTCGGACAGGCGGGGAGCTGTTTTTT
v_call: TRBV6-5
d_call: TRBD1
j_call: TRBJ2-2
clone_size: .

cdr3_aa: CSVNARDRWNNEQFF
cdr3_nt: TGCAGCGTTAATGCCCGGGACAGGTGGAACAATGAGCAGTTCTTC
v_call: TRBV29-1
d_call: TRBD1
j_call: TRBJ2-1
clone_size: .

cdr3_aa: CASSYGQFYEQYF
cdr3_nt: TGTGCCAGCAGTTACGGGCAATTCTACGAGCAGTACTTC
v_call: TRBV6-5
d_call: .
j_call: TRBJ2-7
clone_size: .

cdr3_aa: CASSFRGRPNYGYTF
cdr3_nt: TGTGCCAGCAGTTTCAGGGGGCGGCCCAACTATGGCTACACCTTC
v_call: TRBV28
d_call: TRBD1
j_call: TRBJ1-2
clone_size: .

cdr3_aa: CASSWRGFNQPQHF
cdr3_nt: TGTGCCAGCAGTTGGCGGGGTTTCAATCAGCCCCAGCATTTT
v_call: TRBV27
d_call: .
j_call: TRBJ1-5
clone_size: .